The subject of this entry is one T cell receptor beta chain. Deletions cut 2 bases from V and 7 bases from J, with 11 bases between. The germline V gene has CDR1 SGHDN and CDR2 FVKESK. The length of the CDR3 is 14 residues. Produced via immunoSEQ multiplex PCR; TCRdb's table is partial and in-frame only. The data contain approximately 100,000 clones, roughly 89% of them singletons. The data were obtained in a study of control samples from healthy donors and cancer patients. The V gene is TRBV14, the J gene TRBJ1-4; unclear D gene. Material for sequencing was blood. The source of this sequence is a woman between 50 and 59 years old in good health. CDR3 residues: CASSQSMGREKLFF. As DNA, the CDR3 is TGTGCCAGCAGCCAATCAATGGGTCGTGAAAAACTGTTTTTT.